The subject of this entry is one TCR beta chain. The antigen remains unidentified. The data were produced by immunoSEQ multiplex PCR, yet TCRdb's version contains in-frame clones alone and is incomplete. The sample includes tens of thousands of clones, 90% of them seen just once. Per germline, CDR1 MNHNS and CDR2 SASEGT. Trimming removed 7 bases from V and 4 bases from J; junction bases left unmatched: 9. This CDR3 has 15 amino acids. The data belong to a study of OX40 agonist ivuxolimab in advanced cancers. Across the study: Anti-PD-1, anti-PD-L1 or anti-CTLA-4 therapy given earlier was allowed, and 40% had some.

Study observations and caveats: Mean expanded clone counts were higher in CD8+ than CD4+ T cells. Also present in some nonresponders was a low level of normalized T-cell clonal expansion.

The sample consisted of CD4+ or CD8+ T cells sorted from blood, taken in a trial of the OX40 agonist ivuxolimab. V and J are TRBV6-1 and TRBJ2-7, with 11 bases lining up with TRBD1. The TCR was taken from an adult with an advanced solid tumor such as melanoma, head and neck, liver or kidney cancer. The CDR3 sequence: CASKIGTGGLYEQYF. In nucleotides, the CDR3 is TGTGCCAGCAAAATAGGGACAGGGGGTTTGTACGAGCAGTACTTC.